Presented here are 9 T cell receptor beta chains from one specimen sequenced in a study of beta chain features in type 1 diabetes. Expressed TCRB transcripts got sequenced, as all isolated RNA was reverse transcribed. Sequencing was performed with immunoSEQ multiplex PCR; in TCRdb, only in-frame clones are kept and a portion is missing. This sample carries about 370,000 clones, roughly 16% of them seen once, and the ten largest clones take under 0.02%. The sequenced sample was naive CD4+ T cells from blood. These receptors were obtained from a woman between 18 and 29 years old in good health.

The chain employs TRBV7-3 and TRBJ2-1, with 8 bases fitting TRBD2. The length of the CDR3 is 14 residues. The germline V gene encodes CDR1 SGHTA and CDR2 FQGTGA. The J segment lost 10 bases and the V segment lost 5 bases, leaving 10 bases of the junction unmatched. Here the CDR3 DNA reads TGTGCCAGCAGCACCCCCCGGGGGGGGCCGGAGCAGTTCTTC. Translating it yields CASSTPRGGPEQFF.

This clone appeared a few times. The rearrangement uses TRBV2 and TRBJ2-7, with TRBD2 matching over 7 bases. With 6 bases clipped from V and 7 bases from J, the junction kept 3 bases outside the gene matches. The CDR3 is 11 residues long. Germline V gives CDR1 SNHLY, CDR2 FYNNEI. CDR3 amino acids: CASRRESEQYF. DNA of the CDR3: TGTGCCAGCAGGCGGGAGTCGGAGCAGTACTTC.

There are a few counts of this clone. This chain joins TRBV29-1 and TRBJ1-2; TRBD1 matches 8 bases. The V gene's germline CDR1 is SQVTM and CDR2 ANQGSEA. The CDR3 length is 13 residues. The junction had 11 bases not matched to a gene; V was cut back by 7 bases and J by 7 bases. The DNA of the CDR3 is TGCAGCGGCGGCGACAGGGGTGTGGGTGGCTACACCTTC. Amino acids: CSGGDRGVGGYTF.

This clone has only a few counts. The same CDR3 can be traced to other DNA sequences in this sample. J is TRBJ1-2 and V is TRBV20-1; the D gene is possibly TRBD1 (5 bases). Trimming removed 7 bases at V and 2 bases at J, with 8 bases between. The CDR3 is 11 residues long. Germline-derived CDR1 and CDR2 are DFQATT and SNEGSKA (reference sequence). CDR3 DNA: TGCAGTGTGTCAGGGAACTATGGCTACACCTTC. Its translation: CSVSGNYGYTF.

As concerns this clone: A junction end diverges from the germline sequence, so it may reflect a read error. The CDR3 is CASGGQGSTDF. CDR3 bases: TGTGCCAGCGGTGGACAGGGATCTACGGATTTT. The rearrangement uses TRBV28 and TRBJ2-3; 8 positions agree with TRBD1. The CDR3 loop spans 11 amino acids. Germline V gene sequence: CDR1 MDHEN, CDR2 SYDVKM.

This clone was counted between two and nine times. CDR3 loop: CAWSGRSHQDYGYTF. The CDR3 DNA follows: TGTGCCTGGAGTGGGAGGAGCCACCAGGACTATGGCTACACCTTC. V is TRBV30 and J is TRBJ1-2, with unresolved D. The CDR3 extends over 15 amino acids. Trimming stripped 1 base from V and 3 bases from J, with 15 bases between. Per the germline V gene, CDR1 is GTSNPN and CDR2 is SVGIG (reference sequence).

This clone was observed a handful of times. The gene calls are TRBV4-1 and TRBJ2-1, with 12 bases lining up with TRBD2. The J segment lost 10 bases and the V segment lost 0 bases, leaving 16 bases of the junction unmatched. The CDR3 contains 19 residues. Germline V CDR1 and CDR2: MGHRA, YSYEKL. This chain's CDR3 is CASSQDGAGLAGFSLEQFF. The CDR3 region has the DNA TGCGCCAGCAGCCAAGATGGGGCCGGACTAGCGGGATTTTCCCTAGAGCAGTTCTTC.

The rearrangement uses TRBV5-1 and TRBJ2-1, with 11 bases aligning to TRBD2. Germline V lookup: CDR1 SGHRS, CDR2 YFSETQ. With V trimmed by 3 bases and J by 0 bases, 5 bases remained unmatched. The CDR3 runs to 17 residues. Written as DNA, the CDR3 is TGCGCCAGCAGCTCCACTAGCGGGAGCTCCTCCTACAATGAGCAGTTCTTC. Protein: CASSSTSGSSSYNEQFF.

The chain couples TRBV6-5 to TRBJ2-3; a weak D match, TRBD2 (5 bases). V was shortened by 1 base and J by 4 bases, with 9 bases between the two germline ends. This CDR3 region has 14 residues. The germline V gene has CDR1 MNHEY and CDR2 SVGAGI. CDR3 coding DNA: TGTGCCAGCAGTTACTTATTGGAGGCAGATACGCAGTATTTT. This sequence encodes CASSYLLEADTQYF.